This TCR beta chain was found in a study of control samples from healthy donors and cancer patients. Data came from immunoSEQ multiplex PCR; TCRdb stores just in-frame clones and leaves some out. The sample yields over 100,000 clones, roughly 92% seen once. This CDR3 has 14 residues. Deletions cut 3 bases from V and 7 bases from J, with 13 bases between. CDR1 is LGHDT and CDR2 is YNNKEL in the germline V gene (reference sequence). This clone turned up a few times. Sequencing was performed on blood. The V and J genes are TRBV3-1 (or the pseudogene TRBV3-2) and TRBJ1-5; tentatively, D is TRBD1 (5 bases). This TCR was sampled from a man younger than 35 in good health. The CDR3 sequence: CASSQIGTDQPQHF. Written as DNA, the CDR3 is TGTGCCAGCAGCCAGATAGGGACGGACCAGCCCCAGCATTTT.